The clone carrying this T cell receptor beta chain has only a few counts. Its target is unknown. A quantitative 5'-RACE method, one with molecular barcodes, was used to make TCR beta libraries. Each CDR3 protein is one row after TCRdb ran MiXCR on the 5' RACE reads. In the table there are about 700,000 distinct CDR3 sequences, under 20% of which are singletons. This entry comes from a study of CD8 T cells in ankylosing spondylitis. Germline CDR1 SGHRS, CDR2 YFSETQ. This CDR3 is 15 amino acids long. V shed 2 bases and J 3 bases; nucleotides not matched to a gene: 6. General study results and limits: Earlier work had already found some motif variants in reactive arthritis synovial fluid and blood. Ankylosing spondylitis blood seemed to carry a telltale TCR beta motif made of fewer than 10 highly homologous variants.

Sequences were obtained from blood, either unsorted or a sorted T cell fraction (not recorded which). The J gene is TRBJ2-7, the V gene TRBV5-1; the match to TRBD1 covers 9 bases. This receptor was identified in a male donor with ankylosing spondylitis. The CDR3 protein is CASSLGTGPYYEQYF. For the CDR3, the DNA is TGCGCCAGCAGCTTAGGGACAGGGCCTTACTACGAGCAGTACTTC.